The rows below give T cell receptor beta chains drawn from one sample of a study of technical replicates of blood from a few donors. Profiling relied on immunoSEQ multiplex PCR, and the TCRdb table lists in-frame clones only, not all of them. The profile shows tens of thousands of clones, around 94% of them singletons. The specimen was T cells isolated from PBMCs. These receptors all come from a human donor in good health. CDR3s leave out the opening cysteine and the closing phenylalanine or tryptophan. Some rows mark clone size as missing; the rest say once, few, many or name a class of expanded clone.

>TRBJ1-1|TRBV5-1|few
ASGVEGNTEAF
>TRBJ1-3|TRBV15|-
ATSREGGSLAAGGNTIY
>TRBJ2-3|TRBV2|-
ASRPAIGGGSTDTQY
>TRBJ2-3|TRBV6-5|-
ASSYRGARPDTQY
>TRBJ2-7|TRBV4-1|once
ASSQSTTGTGSSPYEQY
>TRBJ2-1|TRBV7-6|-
ASSPSGGRYNEQF
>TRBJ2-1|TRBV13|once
ASRSVNREQF
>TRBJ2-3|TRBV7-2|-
ASSTGQVSTDTQY
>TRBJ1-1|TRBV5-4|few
ASSLGTGLGTEAF
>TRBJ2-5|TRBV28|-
ASRDYRERQETQY
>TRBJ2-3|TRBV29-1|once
SVGGSVGASTDTQY
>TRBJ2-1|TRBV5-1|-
ASSLELAAYNEQF
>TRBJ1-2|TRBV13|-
ASSSIQGGQGYT
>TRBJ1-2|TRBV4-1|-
ASSHSGTGGPGGYT
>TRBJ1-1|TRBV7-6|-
ASSLSGTTIEAF
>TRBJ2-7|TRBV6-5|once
ASSKDTYEQY
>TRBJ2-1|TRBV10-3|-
AISDGGAGDEQF
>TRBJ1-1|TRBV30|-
AWSLAVNTEAF
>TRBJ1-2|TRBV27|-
ASRGVGANYGYT
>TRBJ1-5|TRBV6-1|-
ATCNTGLNQPQH